This T cell receptor beta chain is drawn from a study of CD8 T cells in ankylosing spondylitis (dated by TCRdb to about 2017). A note on the overall study: T cell receptor beta repertoires were profiled in healthy donors and ankylosing spondylitis patients so that disease-linked TCR variants could be found. The whole study cohort included 85 to 120 healthy donors and about two dozen ankylosing spondylitis patients. Samples of peripheral blood were taken, and for ankylosing spondylitis patients, synovial fluid was collected as well.

The instrument was an Illumina HiSeq 2500. TCR beta libraries were prepared by quantitative 5'-RACE with molecular barcodes. The authors' analysis ran thus. To identify disease-linked TCR variants, a new computational method was used, one built on a probabilistic model of VDJ rearrangement. TCRdb reprocessed the public reads (quality trimming at Q25 with fastp, clone calling with MiXCR) and kept in-frame beta chains. When rows share a CDR3 protein, they turn into one entry using the most common DNA and genes. The authors' filters were not applied to this entry. The table for this sample lists about 330,000 distinct CDR3 sequences; roughly 8% of them were counted only once. The ten largest account for about 15% of the sample. Trimming costs V 2 bases and J 1 base, and their ends lie 6 bases apart. Taken from cysteine to phenylalanine, the CDR3 has 14 residues. Only CDR3 DNA remains: 42 bases, in frame from the first base. As encoded in the germline V gene, CDR1 is SGHVS while CDR2 is FQNEAQ.

The table lists this clonotype with many counts. Its antigen target is currently unknown. Within one base of it there is no much larger clone, and no base qualities were kept. Findings and caveats that apply to the study as a whole: Blood from ankylosing spondylitis patients appeared to be characterized by a TCR beta motif made up of fewer than ten highly homologous amino acid variants. In peripheral blood, the disease-linked clones were found at relatively low frequencies and had a CD8+ phenotype. The disease-linked clones were reported as significantly enriched in matched synovial fluid samples from ankylosing spondylitis patients. Some motif variants were previously reported in synovial fluid and blood of reactive arthritis patients, suggesting common disease-initiation mechanisms.

Recombination linked TRBV7-8 to TRBJ1-5; no D gene can be assigned with confidence. Source material: blood, either unsorted or a sorted T cell fraction (not recorded which). This clonotype was sampled from a male donor with ankylosing spondylitis. The CDR3 in this case is CASSLMGSNQPQHF. The DNA reads as follows: TGTGCCAGCAGCTTAATGGGGAGCAATCAGCCCCAGCATTTT.